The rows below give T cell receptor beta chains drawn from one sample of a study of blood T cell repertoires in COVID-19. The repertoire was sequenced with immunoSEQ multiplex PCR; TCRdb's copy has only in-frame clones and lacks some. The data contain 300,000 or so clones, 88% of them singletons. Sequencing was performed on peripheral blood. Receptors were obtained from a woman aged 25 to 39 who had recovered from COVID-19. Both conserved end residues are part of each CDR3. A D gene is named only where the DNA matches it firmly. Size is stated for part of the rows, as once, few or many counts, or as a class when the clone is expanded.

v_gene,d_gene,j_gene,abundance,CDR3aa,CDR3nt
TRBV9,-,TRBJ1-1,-,CASSVAGNTEAFF,TGTGCCAGCAGCGTAGCAGGTAACACTGAAGCTTTCTTT
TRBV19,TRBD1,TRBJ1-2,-,CATVSQGAGGYTF,TGTGCCACCGTATCTCAGGGGGCCGGGGGCTACACCTTC
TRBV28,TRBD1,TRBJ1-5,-,CASSPGQGGVKPQHF,TGTGCCAGCAGCCCGGGACAGGGAGGTGTGAAGCCCCAGCATTTT
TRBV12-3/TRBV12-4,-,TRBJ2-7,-,CASSFPQGTEYF,TGTGCCAGCAGTTTTCCGCAGGGTACTGAGTACTTC
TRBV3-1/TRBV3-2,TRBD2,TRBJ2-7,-,CASTLFGGAEDEQYF,TGTGCCAGCACCCTCTTCGGGGGGGCGGAGGACGAGCAGTACTTC
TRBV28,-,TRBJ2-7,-,CASSLTGTPSYEQYF,TGTGCCAGCAGTTTAACCGGGACACCTAGCTACGAGCAGTACTTC
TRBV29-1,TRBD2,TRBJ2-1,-,CSVVRLAGVYNEQFF,TGCAGCGTTGTCAGACTAGCCGGGGTCTACAATGAGCAGTTCTTC
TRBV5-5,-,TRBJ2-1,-,CASSLGGSSYNEQFF,TGTGCCAGCAGCTTGGGAGGAAGCTCCTACAATGAGCAGTTCTTC
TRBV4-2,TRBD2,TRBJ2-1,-,CASSQRLAGSSYNEQFF,TGTGCCAGCAGCCAACGACTAGCGGGGTCGTCCTACAATGAGCAGTTCTTC
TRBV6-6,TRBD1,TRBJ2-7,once,CASSYSSGGSTYEQYF,TGTGCCAGCAGTTACTCCTCAGGGGGCTCCACCTACGAGCAGTACTTC
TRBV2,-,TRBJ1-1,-,CASSEGRVYTEAFF,TGTGCCAGCAGTGAAGGCAGGGTGTATACTGAAGCTTTCTTT
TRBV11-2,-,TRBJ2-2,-,CASSPDRGKTGELFF,TGTGCCAGCAGCCCCGATCGGGGGAAGACCGGGGAGCTGTTTTTT
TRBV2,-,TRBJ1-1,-,CASTVDSWTEAFF,TGTGCCAGCACAGTAGACAGTTGGACTGAAGCTTTCTTT
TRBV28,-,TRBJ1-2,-,CASSFTEYGYTF,TGTGCCAGCAGTTTCACAGAATATGGCTACACCTTC